These 23 T cell receptor delta chains were all obtained from the same sample, sequenced in a study of Vδ1+ human thymocytes. For these receptors, no antigen is known. Study-wide points: Thymic TRG and TRD repertoires appeared highly polyclonal.

RNA was extracted from the cells and then reverse transcribed. Pooled V-gene forward primers with one constant-region reverse primer generated the CDR3 amplicons by multiplex PCR. TCRdb made new clone calls on the multiplex PCR reads using CATT. Of about 54,000 delta-chain clones in the sample, approximately 16% were seen once. The sequencing sample was made of Vdelta1+ gamma-delta thymocytes from the thymus. Subset indicated: FACS-sorted CD3+ TCRalphabeta- TCRVdelta1+ TCRVdelta2- thymocytes. These receptors were obtained from a boy under two years old who had congenital heart surgery.

This clone has only one observation. V and J are TRDV1 and TRDJ1; perhaps TRDD3 as D (5 bases). V was cut by 0 bases and J by 1 base, with 12 bases left in between. The CDR3 runs 16 residues. Germline V gene sequence: CDR1 TSWWSYY, CDR2 QGS. CDR3 nucleotides: TGTGCTCTTGGGGAACTACAGCCGGGGACCACCGATAAACTCATCTTT. Amino acid sequence: CALGELQPGTTDKLIF.

V is TRDV1 and J is TRDJ1; 9 positions agree with TRDD2. V gave up 1 base and J gave up 0 bases; unmatched junction bases: 30. Per germline, CDR1 TSWWSYY and CDR2 QGS. This CDR3 spans 25 amino acids. Here the CDR3 reads CALGEPGLPTGPGENPPPHTDKLIF. CDR3 nucleotides: TGTGCTCTTGGGGAACCTGGCCTTCCTACCGGTCCTGGGGAAAATCCCCCCCCACACACCGATAAACTCATCTTT.

In this sample, this clone turned up a few times. A read error may account for a junction end that differs from germline. The chain has TRDV2 and TRDJ1, with 8 bases lining up with TRDD3. Germline V lookup: CDR1 GEAIGNYY, CDR2 EKD. The CDR3 has 19 residues. The CDR3 reads CACGTETYWGFLYTDKLIF. CDR3 sequence (DNA): TGTGCCTGTGGCACCGAGACCTACTGGGGGTTTCTGTACACCGATAAACTCATCTTT.

The chain carries TRDV1 and TRDJ1, with 9 nucleotides matching TRDD3. Germline-derived CDR1 and CDR2 are TSWWSYY and QGS. Losses at the gene ends were 0 bases for V and 0 bases for J; bases not matched to a gene: 17. The CDR3 spans 21 residues. DNA of the CDR3: TGTGCTCTTGGGGAACTAAATAGCACCTGTACTGGGGGAGATTACACCGATAAACTCATCTTT. Its protein is CALGELNSTCTGGDYTDKLIF.

This chain links TRDV1 with TRDJ1, with D possibly matching TRDD3 (5 bases). The CDR3 sequence is 18 residues long. V was pared by 2 bases and J by 0 bases, with 19 bases between. Germline CDR1 reads TSWWSYY; CDR2 reads QGS. Written as DNA, the CDR3 is TGTGCTCTTGGGGAAAGCCCTAGGGGAGTTGCGAACACCGATAAACTCATCTTT. This encodes CALGESPRGVANTDKLIF.

This clone was observed a handful of times. The gene calls are TRDV1 and TRDJ1, with D perhaps TRDD2 (6 bases). Germline V gene data show CDR1 as TSWWSYY and CDR2 as QGS. The V and J ends lost 3 bases and 0 bases respectively, with 20 bases between them. The CDR3 spans 18 residues. DNA of the CDR3: TGTGCTCTTGGGGATCCTACTGGTACTGGTCCTCACACCGATAAACTCATCTTT. Translated, it gives CALGDPTGTGPHTDKLIF.

This clone was observed a few times. V usage is TRDV1 and J usage is TRDJ1, with TRDD2 as a possible D gene (5 bases). Germline values: CDR1 TSWWSYY, CDR2 QGS. Trimming removed 5 bases from V and 2 bases from J, with 18 bases in between. The CDR3 spans 16 residues. The CDR3 nucleotides read TGTGCTCTTGGGACCCACGCCTACCGTAAGACCGATAAACTCATCTTT. It specifies CALGTHAYRKTDKLIF.

Only a few counts were recorded for this clone. Given a much more abundant clone one base away, this may be a read error. The rearrangement uses TRDV2 and TRDJ1; D not resolved. This CDR3 has 13 residues. From germline, CDR1 is GEAIGNYY and CDR2 EKD. This CDR3 is CACNTVGGCKLIF. The DNA for the CDR3 is TGTGCCTGTAACACCGTAGGAGGATGTAAACTCATCTTT.

The sample holds a few counts of this clone. This chain uses TRDV3 with TRDJ2; no clear D gene. Germline-derived CDR1 and CDR2 are TVYSNPD and GDNSRS (reference sequence). The CDR3 spans 14 residues. Trimming stripped 3 bases from V and 6 bases from J, with 17 bases between. CDR3 bases: TGTGCCTTAAGGCATCCGCGTGGTTCAGCACAACTCTTCTTT. It encodes CALRHPRGSAQLFF.

This clone was counted only a few times. The J gene is TRDJ1, the V gene TRDV1; the match to TRDD2 covers 8 bases. Germline-derived CDR1 and CDR2 are TSWWSYY and QGS. This CDR3 spans 26 amino acids. V shed 0 bases, J shed 0 bases, and the junction held 33 bases outside the gene matches. The CDR3 coding sequence is TGTGCTCTTGGGGAACTAGGCGCCCCACTTCCTACGCTGGGATTCCGACTAAGAACGTACACCGATAAACTCATCTTT. Translating gives CALGELGAPLPTLGFRLRTYTDKLIF.

This clone was seen only a few times. The V call is TRDV1, the J call TRDJ1; 11 bases line up with TRDD3. CDR1 is TSWWSYY and CDR2 is QGS in the germline V gene. The V gene end was trimmed by 3 bases and the J gene end by 2 bases; junction bases not matched to a gene: 23. This CDR3 has 22 residues. Here the CDR3 reads CALGEPILGDNTARRQTDKLIF. CDR3 nucleotide sequence: TGTGCTCTTGGGGAGCCTATACTGGGGGATAATACGGCCCGAAGACAAACCGATAAACTCATCTTT.

This clone has only a few counts. This sequence joins TRDV1 and TRDJ1, with 11 bases that match TRDD3. V gave up 0 bases and J gave up 1 base; unmatched junction bases: 22. Germline values: CDR1 TSWWSYY, CDR2 QGS. CDR3 length: 23 amino acids. The CDR3 sequence: CALGELLPHFPGHWGIITDKLIF. Here the CDR3 DNA reads TGTGCTCTTGGGGAACTCCTGCCGCACTTCCCCGGCCACTGGGGGATAATCACCGATAAACTCATCTTT.

The V and J genes are TRDV1 and TRDJ1; D is unclear. The CDR3 contains 16 residues. The V end was cut by 3 bases, the J end by 1 base, with 15 bases between. Germline-derived CDR1 and CDR2 are TSWWSYY and QGS. CDR3 in amino acids: CALGDPPHGSTDKLIF. The CDR3 DNA reads TGTGCTCTTGGGGATCCTCCTCACGGGTCCACCGATAAACTCATCTTT.

The rearrangement links TRDV1 to TRDJ1; D is possibly TRDD3 (6 bases). The germline CDR1 and CDR2 sequences are TSWWSYY and QGS. The CDR3 is made up of 17 amino acids. V was cut by 0 bases and J by 0 bases, with 14 bases left in between. CDR3 region: CALGELTWGLYTDKLIF. CDR3 sequence (DNA): TGTGCTCTTGGGGAACTTACCTGGGGCCTGTACACCGATAAACTCATCTTT.

As for this clone: This same CDR3 is encoded by further DNA sequences in the sample. V and J are TRDV3 and TRDJ1; TRDD2 matches at 9 bases. Germline V gene data show CDR1 as TVYSNPD and CDR2 as GDNSRS (reference sequence). V lost 4 bases and J lost 13; bases outside the gene matches: 10. The CDR3 has 11 amino acids. In DNA form, the CDR3 reads TGTGCCTCGAGGCCCCTTCCTACCGACATCTTT. Its translation is CASRPLPTDIF.

The chain carries TRDV1 and TRDJ1, with TRDD3 identical over 11 bases. This CDR3 contains 19 residues. J gave up 3 bases and V 2 bases, and 14 bases lay outside the gene matches. CDR1 is TSWWSYY, CDR2 QGS, per germline. The CDR3 nucleotides read TGTGCTCTTGGGGAATTCCCCTTTCCTATCTGGGGGATACCCGATAAACTCATCTTT. Translation: CALGEFPFPIWGIPDKLIF.

This clone was detected a few times. This chain joins TRDV1 and TRDJ2; unclear D gene. The CDR3 covers 15 residues. The V gene lost 2 bases and the J gene lost 5 bases, with 12 bases spanning the gap. The germline gives CDR1 TSWWSYY, CDR2 QGS. The CDR3: CALGETRRVTAQLFF. In DNA, the CDR3 is TGTGCTCTTGGGGAAACACGGCGGGTCACAGCACAACTCTTCTTT.

This clone was observed a handful of times. The V gene is TRDV1, the J gene TRDJ1; 10 nucleotides line up with TRDD3. CDR3 length: 20 residues. Looked up from germline, CDR1 is TSWWSYY and CDR2 is QGS. The J segment lost 0 bases and the V segment lost 0 bases, leaving 13 bases of the junction unmatched. The CDR3 spells CALGELTLQLGDAYTDKLIF. In DNA form, the CDR3 reads TGTGCTCTTGGGGAACTGACGCTACAACTGGGGGATGCTTACACCGATAAACTCATCTTT.

The V gene is TRDV1, the J gene TRDJ1; the match to TRDD3 covers 7 bases. Germline-derived CDR1 and CDR2 are TSWWSYY and QGS. CDR3 size: 18 residues. The J segment lost 0 bases and the V segment lost 2 bases, leaving 12 bases of the junction unmatched. The DNA of the CDR3 is TGTGCTCTTGGGGAATGGGGGGGGATCGGCCCGTACACCGATAAACTCATCTTT. Translated: CALGEWGGIGPYTDKLIF.

This clone was seen a handful of times. V gene TRDV1 combines with J gene TRDJ1; TRDD3 matches at 9 bases. The CDR3 is 17 residues long. In germline, CDR1 is TSWWSYY, CDR2 QGS. V shed 5 bases, J shed 2 bases, and the junction held 12 bases outside the gene matches. The CDR3: CALGSQLGDDPTDKLIF. The CDR3 DNA reads TGTGCTCTTGGGTCTCAACTGGGGGACGACCCGACCGATAAACTCATCTTT.

The J gene is TRDJ1, the V gene TRDV1, with 12 bases aligning to TRDD3. The CDR3 covers 17 residues. Trimming cost V 9 bases and J 1 base; bases outside gene matches: 12. CDR1 is TSWWSYY, CDR2 QGS, per germline. The CDR3, as DNA: TGTGCTCTAGCAGTTCCCCACTGGGGGATACCCACCGATAAACTCATCTTT. This translates into CALAVPHWGIPTDKLIF.

This clone has a handful of counts. V and J are TRDV1 and TRDJ1; 9 bases map to TRDD3. Germline CDR1 and CDR2: TSWWSYY and QGS. V dropped 0 bases and J dropped 3; count of bases not matched to a gene: 11. This CDR3 spans 18 amino acids. The CDR3 DNA sequence: TGTGCTCTTGGGGAACTTCCCCCGTACTGGGGGACCTCCGATAAACTCATCTTT. Translation: CALGELPPYWGTSDKLIF.

This clone has just a few counts. This sequence joins TRDV1 and TRDJ1; 7 nucleotides line up with TRDD3. This CDR3 has 17 residues. V lost 4 bases and J lost 9; bases outside the gene matches: 20. Per the germline V gene, CDR1 is TSWWSYY and CDR2 is QGS. The CDR3 region is CALGAPQNRGGGWELIF. The CDR3 DNA reads as TGTGCTCTTGGGGCTCCTCAGAACCGAGGAGGGGGATGGGAACTCATCTTT.